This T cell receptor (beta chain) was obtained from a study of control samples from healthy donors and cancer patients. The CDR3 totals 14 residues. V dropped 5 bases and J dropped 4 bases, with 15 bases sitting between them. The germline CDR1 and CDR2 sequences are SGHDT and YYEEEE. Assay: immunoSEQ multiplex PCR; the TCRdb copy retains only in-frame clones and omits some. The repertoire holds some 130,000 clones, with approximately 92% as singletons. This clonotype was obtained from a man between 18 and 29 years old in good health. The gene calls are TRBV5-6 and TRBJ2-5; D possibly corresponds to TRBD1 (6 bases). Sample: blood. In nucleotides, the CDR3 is TGTGCCAGCAGACATACAGGGAGAGGAGAGACCCAGTACTTC. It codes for CASRHTGRGETQYF.